One sample yielded the 14 T cell receptor beta chains listed below, sequenced in a study of PD-L1 blockade in urothelial cancer. Sample time point: pretreatment peripheral blood. Some clones are missing from TCRdb's copy, which holds only in-frame ones; the method was immunoSEQ multiplex PCR. This table has tens of thousands of clones, approximately 80% appearing once. The specimen was PBMCs, collected around atezolizumab (anti-PD-L1) treatment. These TCRs come from a man in his 70s with urothelial cancer.

This rearrangement joins TRBV19 to TRBJ1-5; perhaps TRBD1 as D (6 bases). The CDR3 is made up of 14 amino acids. V dropped 1 base and J dropped 8 bases, with 12 bases sitting between them. Germline V gene lookup returns CDR1 LNHDA and CDR2 SQIVND (reference sequence). This chain's CDR3 is CASSIGQGRKPQHF. The DNA for the CDR3 is TGTGCCAGTAGTATAGGTCAGGGGCGGAAGCCCCAGCATTTT.

The chain combines TRBV28 with TRBJ1-2; no clear D gene. Germline-derived CDR1 and CDR2 are MDHEN and SYDVKM. V lost 6 bases and J 4 bases, leaving 12 bases between the germline ends. The CDR3 runs to 13 residues. In nucleotides, the CDR3 is TGTGCCAGCAGACTGGGAGGGCCCTATGGCTACACCTTC. Protein sequence: CASRLGGPYGYTF.

This clone occurred once. The chain links TRBV7-9 to TRBJ1-2, with D tentatively TRBD1 (5 bases). This CDR3 spans 15 amino acids. With 0 bases removed from V and 3 bases from J, the gap between germline ends came to 11 bases. Germline CDR1 reads SEHNR; CDR2 reads FQNEAQ (reference sequence). CDR3 bases: TGTGCCAGCAGCTTAGCGCACAGGTTGGACTATGGCTACACCTTC. This encodes CASSLAHRLDYGYTF.

V is TRBV5-1 and J is TRBJ2-3; 7 nucleotides align to TRBD2. The CDR3 runs 19 residues. Trimming took 4 bases from V and 0 from J; bases not matched to a gene: 17. CDR1 is SGHRS and CDR2 is YFSETQ in the germline V gene. This chain's CDR3 is CASSRNPGTKHLSTDTQYF. The CDR3 DNA reads as TGCGCCAGCAGCCGCAACCCCGGGACTAAACATCTAAGCACAGATACGCAGTATTTT.

The chain couples TRBV19 to TRBJ2-3; 7 bases match TRBD2. J lost 3 bases, V lost 5 bases, and 5 bases had no gene match. The CDR3 is 14 amino acids. Germline-derived CDR1 and CDR2 are LNHDA and SQIVND (reference sequence). CDR3 amino acids: CASSLTSTTDTQYF. The DNA of the CDR3 is TGTGCCAGTAGTTTGACTAGCACAACAGATACGCAGTATTTT.

The CDR3 DNA reads TGTGCCAGCAGCCCCCAGTTAACCGGGGAGCTGTTTTTT. The encoded protein is CASSPQLTGELFF. The rearrangement uses TRBV9 and TRBJ2-2; D is unresolved. V lost 4 bases and J 5 bases, leaving 9 bases between the germline ends. The CDR3 is 13 amino acids. CDR1 SGDLS and CDR2 YYNGEE come from the germline V gene.

The J gene is TRBJ2-7, the V gene TRBV14; D uncertain. The CDR3 loop spans 16 amino acids. Trimming left V 1 base short and J 0 bases short, with 13 bases between. Germline V gene data show CDR1 as SGHDN and CDR2 as FVKESK. The CDR3 DNA reads as TGTGCCAGCAGCCAAGTCCTATCCTATGACTCCTACGAGCAGTACTTC. This sequence encodes CASSQVLSYDSYEQYF.

This sequence joins TRBV2 and TRBJ2-6; 7 nucleotides line up with TRBD2. The CDR3 runs 18 residues. Germline loops: CDR1 SNHLY, CDR2 FYNNEI. Trimming took 4 bases from V and 0 from J; bases not matched to a gene: 9. The CDR3 loop is CASSGVERGISGANVLTF. CDR3 DNA: TGTGCCAGCAGTGGTGTTGAGCGGGGAATCTCTGGGGCCAACGTCCTGACTTTC.

This clone was detected only once. J is TRBJ2-7 and V is TRBV7-7; weak D call: TRBD1 (5 bases). In germline, CDR1 is SSHAT, CDR2 FNYEAQ (reference sequence). There are 14 residues in the CDR3. Deletions cut 5 bases from V and 3 bases from J, with 14 bases between. DNA for the CDR3: TGTGCCAGCAGCCCTTTGGGGCTGAACTACGAGCAGTACTTC. The encoded protein is CASSPLGLNYEQYF.

J is TRBJ2-7 and V is TRBV29-1; no reliable D call. Looked up from germline, CDR1 is SQVTM and CDR2 is ANQGSEA. Trimming removed 7 bases from V and 3 bases from J, with 13 bases in between. The CDR3 extends over 12 amino acids. Written as DNA, the CDR3 is TGCAGCGCCTCAGAACGCGGCTACGAGCAGTACTTC. Amino acids: CSASERGYEQYF.

V and J are TRBV19 and TRBJ2-1; D remains ambiguous. This CDR3 comprises 14 residues. Trimming stripped 5 bases from V and 3 bases from J, with 11 bases between. CDR1 and CDR2 (germline): LNHDA, SQIVND (reference sequence). Here the CDR3 reads CASSVSQDYNEQFF. In DNA, the CDR3 is TGTGCCAGTAGTGTTAGTCAAGACTACAATGAGCAGTTCTTC.

The CDR3 nucleotides are TGCGCCAGCAGCGCGCGACGGACAGGTGAAGCTTTCTTT. Its translation is CASSARRTGEAFF. The chain has TRBV5-1 and TRBJ1-1, with 7 bases matching TRBD1. This CDR3 spans 13 amino acids. Germline values: CDR1 SGHRS, CDR2 YFSETQ. The V gene end was trimmed by 4 bases and the J gene end by 7 bases; junction bases not matched to a gene: 7.

The J gene is TRBJ2-1, the V gene TRBV28, with 9 nucleotides matching TRBD2. CDR3 size: 15 residues. CDR1 and CDR2 from the germline V gene are MDHEN and SYDVKM. V lost 4 bases to trimming and J lost 10 bases; unmatched junction nucleotides: 11. CDR3 in DNA: TGTGCCAGCAGTTCAGCTGGGACTAGCTATGACGAGCAGTTCTTC. This gives the protein CASSSAGTSYDEQFF.

The V and J genes are TRBV2 and TRBJ1-3; D not certain. The CDR3 is made up of 14 amino acids. Trimming took 8 bases from V and 2 from J, leaving 13 bases between them. Per the germline V gene, CDR1 is SNHLY and CDR2 is FYNNEI. CDR3: CASDLTGAGNTIYF. In DNA form, the CDR3 reads TGTGCCAGCGACCTGACCGGAGCTGGAAACACCATATATTTT. Complete variable domain (other parts from reference TRBV2 and TRBJ1-3): EPEVTQTPSHQVTQMGQEVILRCVPISNHLYFYWYRQILGQKVEFLVSFYNNEISEKSEIFDDQFSVERPDGSNFTLKIRSTKLEDSAMYFCASDLTGAGNTIYFGEGSWLTVV.